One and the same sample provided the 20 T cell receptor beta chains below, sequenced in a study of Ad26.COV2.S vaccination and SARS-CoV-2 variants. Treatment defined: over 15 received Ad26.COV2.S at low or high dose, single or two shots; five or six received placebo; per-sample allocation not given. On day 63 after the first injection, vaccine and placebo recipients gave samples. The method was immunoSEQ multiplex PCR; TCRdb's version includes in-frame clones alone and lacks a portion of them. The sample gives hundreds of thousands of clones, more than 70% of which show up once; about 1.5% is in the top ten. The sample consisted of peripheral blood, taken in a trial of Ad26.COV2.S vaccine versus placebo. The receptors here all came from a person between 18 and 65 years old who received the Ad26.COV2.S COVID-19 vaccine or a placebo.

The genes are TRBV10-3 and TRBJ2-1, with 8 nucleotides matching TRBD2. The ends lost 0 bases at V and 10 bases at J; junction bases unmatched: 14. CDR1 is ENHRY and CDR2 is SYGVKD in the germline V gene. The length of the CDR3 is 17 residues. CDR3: CAISESTPAGGPGEQFF. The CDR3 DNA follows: TGTGCCATCAGTGAGTCGACTCCGGCGGGGGGCCCCGGAGAGCAGTTCTTC.

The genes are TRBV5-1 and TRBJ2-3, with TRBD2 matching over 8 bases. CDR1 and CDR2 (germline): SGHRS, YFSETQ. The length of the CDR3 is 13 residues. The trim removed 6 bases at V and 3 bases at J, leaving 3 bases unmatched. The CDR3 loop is CASKRGRTDTQYF. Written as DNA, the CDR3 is TGCGCCAGCAAGCGGGGGAGGACAGATACGCAGTATTTT.

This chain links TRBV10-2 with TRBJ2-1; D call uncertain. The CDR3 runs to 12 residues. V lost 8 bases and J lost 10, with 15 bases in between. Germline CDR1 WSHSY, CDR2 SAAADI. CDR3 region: CASWALKGEQFF. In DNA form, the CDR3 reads TGCGCCAGCTGGGCGTTGAAAGGGGAGCAGTTCTTC.

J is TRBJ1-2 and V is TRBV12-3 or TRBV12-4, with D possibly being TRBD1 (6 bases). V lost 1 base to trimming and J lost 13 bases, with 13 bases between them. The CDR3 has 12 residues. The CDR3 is CASSLGQEFITF. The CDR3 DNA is TGTGCCAGCAGTTTAGGACAGGAATTCATCACCTTC.

The CDR3 sequence: CASSWGMKQGTGELFF. The CDR3 DNA reads as TGTGCCAGCAGCTGGGGGATGAAGCAAGGGACCGGGGAGCTGTTTTTT. The rearrangement uses TRBV5-4 and TRBJ2-2; D is possibly TRBD1 or TRBD2 (5 bases each). Germline V CDR1 and CDR2: SGHNT, YYREEE (reference sequence). V lost 3 bases and J 5 bases, leaving 17 bases between the germline ends. The CDR3 is 16 amino acids. Full variable domain (rest looked up from reference TRBV5-4 and TRBJ2-2): ETGVTQSPTHLIKTRGQQVTLRCSSQSGHNTVSWYQQALGQGPQFIFQYYREEENGRGNFPPRFSGLQFPNYSSELNVNALELDDSALYLCASSWGMKQGTGELFFGEGSRLTVL.

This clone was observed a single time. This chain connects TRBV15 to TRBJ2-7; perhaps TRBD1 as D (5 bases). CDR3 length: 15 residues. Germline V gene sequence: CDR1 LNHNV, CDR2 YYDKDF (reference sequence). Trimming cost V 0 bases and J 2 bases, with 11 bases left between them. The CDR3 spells CATSRDGTGTYEQYF. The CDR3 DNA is TGTGCCACCAGCAGAGATGGCACAGGTACCTACGAGCAGTACTTC.

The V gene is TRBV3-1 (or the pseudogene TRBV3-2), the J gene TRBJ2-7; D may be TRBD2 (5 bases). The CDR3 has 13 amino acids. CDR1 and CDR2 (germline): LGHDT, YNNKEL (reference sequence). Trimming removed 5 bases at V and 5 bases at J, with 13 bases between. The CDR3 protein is CASSSDSEDEQYF. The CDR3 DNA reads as TGTGCCAGCAGCTCGGACTCGGAGGACGAGCAGTACTTC.

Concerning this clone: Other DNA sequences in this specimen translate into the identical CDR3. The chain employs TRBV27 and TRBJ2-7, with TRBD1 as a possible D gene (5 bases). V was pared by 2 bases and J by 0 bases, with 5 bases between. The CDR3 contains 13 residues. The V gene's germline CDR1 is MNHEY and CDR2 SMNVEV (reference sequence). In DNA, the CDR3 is TGTGCCAGCAGTTTAAGGGGCTCCTACGAGCAGTACTTC. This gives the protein CASSLRGSYEQYF.

In DNA, the CDR3 is TGTGCCAGCAGCTCCGGGACTAGCATCTTCGATGAGCAGTTCTTC. Translation gives CASSSGTSIFDEQFF. The rearrangement joins TRBV5-4 to TRBJ2-1; TRBD2 aligns across 9 bases. The CDR3 spans 15 residues. Germline values: CDR1 SGHNT, CDR2 YYREEE (reference sequence). Trimming cost V 3 bases and J 8 bases; bases outside gene matches: 9. Filled out from reference TRBV5-4 and TRBJ2-1, the complete variable domain reads ETGVTQSPTHLIKTRGQQVTLRCSSQSGHNTVSWYQQALGQGPQFIFQYYREEENGRGNFPPRFSGLQFPNYSSELNVNALELDDSALYLCASSSGTSIFDEQFFGPGTRLTVL.

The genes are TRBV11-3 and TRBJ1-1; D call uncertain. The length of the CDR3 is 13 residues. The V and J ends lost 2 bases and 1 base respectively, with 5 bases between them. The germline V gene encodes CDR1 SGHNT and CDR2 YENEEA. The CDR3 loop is CASSLRQNTEAFF. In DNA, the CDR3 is TGTGCCAGCAGCTTACGACAGAACACTGAAGCTTTCTTT.

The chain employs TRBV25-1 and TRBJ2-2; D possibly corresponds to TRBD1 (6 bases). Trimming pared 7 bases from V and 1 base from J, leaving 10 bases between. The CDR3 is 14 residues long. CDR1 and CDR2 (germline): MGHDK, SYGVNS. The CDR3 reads CASTKGQNTGELFF. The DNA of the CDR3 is TGTGCCAGCACCAAGGGACAGAACACCGGGGAGCTGTTTTTT. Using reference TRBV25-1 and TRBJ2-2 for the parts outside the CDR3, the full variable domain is EADIYQTPRYLVIGTGKKITLECSQTMGHDKMYWYQQDPGMELHLIHYSYGVNSTEKGDLSSESTVSRIRTEHFPLTLESARPSHTSQYLCASTKGQNTGELFFGEGSRLTVL.

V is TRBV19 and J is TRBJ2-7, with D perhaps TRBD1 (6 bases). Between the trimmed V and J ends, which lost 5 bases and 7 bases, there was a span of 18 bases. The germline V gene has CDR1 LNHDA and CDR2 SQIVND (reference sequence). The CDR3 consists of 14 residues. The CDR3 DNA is TGTGCCAGTAGTCCCCGGGACACGGGTGGAGAGCAGTACTTC. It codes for CASSPRDTGGEQYF.

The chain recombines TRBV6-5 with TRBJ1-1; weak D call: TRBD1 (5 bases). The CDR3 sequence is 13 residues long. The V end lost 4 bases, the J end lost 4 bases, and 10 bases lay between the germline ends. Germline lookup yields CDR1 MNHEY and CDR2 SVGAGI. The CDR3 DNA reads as TGTGCCAGCAGTTCTCCAGGGCGCACTGAAGCTTTCTTT. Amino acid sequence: CASSSPGRTEAFF.

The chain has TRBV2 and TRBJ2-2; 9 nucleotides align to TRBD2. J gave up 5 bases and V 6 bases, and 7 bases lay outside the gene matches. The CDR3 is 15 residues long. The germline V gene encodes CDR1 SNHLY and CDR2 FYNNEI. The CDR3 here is CASSNSGRKTGELFF. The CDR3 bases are TGTGCCAGCAGCAATAGCGGGAGAAAAACCGGGGAGCTGTTTTTT. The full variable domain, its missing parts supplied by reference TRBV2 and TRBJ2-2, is EPEVTQTPSHQVTQMGQEVILRCVPISNHLYFYWYRQILGQKVEFLVSFYNNEISEKSEIFDDQFSVERPDGSNFTLKIRSTKLEDSAMYFCASSNSGRKTGELFFGEGSRLTVL.

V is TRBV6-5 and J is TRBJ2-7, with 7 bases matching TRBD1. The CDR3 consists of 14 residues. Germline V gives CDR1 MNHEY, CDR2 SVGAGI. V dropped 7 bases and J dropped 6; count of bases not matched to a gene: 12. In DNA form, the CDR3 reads TGTGCCAGCAAGACAGGGTACTTCAGCGGCGAGCAGTACTTC. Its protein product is CASKTGYFSGEQYF.

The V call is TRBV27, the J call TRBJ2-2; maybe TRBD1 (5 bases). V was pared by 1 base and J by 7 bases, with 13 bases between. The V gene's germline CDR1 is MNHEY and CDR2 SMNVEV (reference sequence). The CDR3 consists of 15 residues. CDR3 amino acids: CASSLFQGGGGELFF. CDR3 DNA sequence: TGTGCCAGCAGTTTATTTCAGGGCGGTGGCGGGGAGCTGTTTTTT.

The CDR3 sequence is CASSQDLGTSGGGEQFF. The DNA for the CDR3 is TGTGCCAGCAGCCAAGACCTTGGGACTAGCGGCGGGGGGGAGCAGTTCTTC. The V call is TRBV3-1 (or the pseudogene TRBV3-2), the J call TRBJ2-1; 11 nucleotides align to TRBD2. The CDR3 consists of 17 residues. Germline V gene sequence: CDR1 LGHDT, CDR2 YNNKEL (reference sequence). After removal of 0 bases from V and 10 bases from J, the junction contained 11 bases not matched to a gene.

The CDR3 DNA sequence: TGTGCCACCACCGTGGACAGGGGGGTCTATGGCTACACCTTC. Translated, it gives CATTVDRGVYGYTF. The chain employs TRBV15 and TRBJ1-2, with 10 nucleotides matching TRBD1. The CDR3 runs to 14 residues. CDR1 is LNHNV and CDR2 is YYDKDF in the germline V gene (reference sequence). The ends lost 7 bases at V and 4 bases at J; junction bases unmatched: 6. Using reference TRBV15 and TRBJ1-2 for the parts outside the CDR3, the full variable domain is DAMVIQNPRYQVTQFGKPVTLSCSQTLNHNVMYWYQQKSSQAPKLLFHYYDKDFNNEADTPDNFQSRRPNTSFCFLDIRSPGLGDTAMYLCATTVDRGVYGYTFGSGTRLTVV.

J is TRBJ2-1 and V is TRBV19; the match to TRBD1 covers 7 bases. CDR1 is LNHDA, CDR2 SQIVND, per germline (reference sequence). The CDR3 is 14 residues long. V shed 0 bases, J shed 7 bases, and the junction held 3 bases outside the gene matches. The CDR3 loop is CASSIEKQGNEQFF. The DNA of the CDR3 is TGTGCCAGTAGTATAGAGAAACAGGGGAATGAGCAGTTCTTC.

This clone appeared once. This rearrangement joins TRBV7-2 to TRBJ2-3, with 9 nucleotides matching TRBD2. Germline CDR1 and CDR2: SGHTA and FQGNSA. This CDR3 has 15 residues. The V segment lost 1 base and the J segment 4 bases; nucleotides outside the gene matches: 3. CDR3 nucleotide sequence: TGTGCCAGCAGCTTAGTAGCGGGGGCTTCAGATACGCAGTATTTT. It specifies CASSLVAGASDTQYF. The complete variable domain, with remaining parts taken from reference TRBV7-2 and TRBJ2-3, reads GAGVSQSPSNKVTEKGKDVELRCDPISGHTALYWYRQSLGQGLEFLIYFQGNSAPDKSGLPSDRFSAERTGGSVSTLTIQRTQQEDSAVYLCASSLVAGASDTQYFGPGTRLTVL.